This entry lists 23 T cell receptor beta chains sequenced from one sample in a study of response to subunit inactivated influenza vaccine. TCRdb redid the calling of the RT-PCR reads with MiXCR, one entry per CDR3 protein. Here the sample spans around 650,000 distinct CDR3 sequences, less than 20% being singletons. Sequencing was performed on PBMCs from blood, taken about 12 days after vaccination. Receptor source: a man aged 45 to 65 who received an inactivated influenza vaccine.

This chain links TRBV9 with TRBJ2-2, with D hard to call. Germline CDR1 is SGDLS and CDR2 is YYNGEE. The CDR3 runs to 16 residues. Deletions cut 3 bases from V and 4 bases from J, with 16 bases between. The CDR3 loop is CASSALGQRGTGELFF. In DNA, the CDR3 is TGTGCCAGCAGCGCCCTAGGCCAACGCGGCACCGGGGAGCTGTTTTTT.

The chain links TRBV11-2 to TRBJ1-6; TRBD1 might be the D (5 bases). V dropped 5 bases and J dropped 4 bases, with 12 bases sitting between them. Germline-derived CDR1 and CDR2 are SGHAT and FQNNGV. The CDR3 covers 15 residues. CDR3 sequence: CASSQAGRYNSPLHF. DNA for the CDR3: TGTGCCAGCAGCCAAGCAGGGCGGTATAATTCACCCCTCCACTTT.

The chain carries TRBV29-1 and TRBJ1-5, with D unclear. Germline V gives CDR1 SQVTM, CDR2 ANQGSEA. The CDR3 is 12 amino acids. Between the trimmed V and J ends, which lost 4 bases and 4 bases, there was a span of 8 bases. The CDR3 spells CSVGGRNQPQHF. CDR3 bases: TGCAGCGTTGGTGGACGGAATCAGCCCCAGCATTTT.

The rearrangement links TRBV18 to TRBJ2-5, with D perhaps matching TRBD1 (6 bases). The CDR3 loop spans 14 amino acids. The V end was cut by 6 bases, the J end by 2 bases, with 13 bases between. Per germline, CDR1 KGHSH and CDR2 LQKENI. In nucleotides, the CDR3 is TGTGCCAGCTCCCTGGGGGCATCTCAAGAGACCCAGTACTTC. This encodes CASSLGASQETQYF.

This clonotype was detected only a few times. The V gene is TRBV20-1, the J gene TRBJ1-2; D possibly corresponds to TRBD1 (5 bases). The CDR3 has 13 residues. Trimming stripped 5 bases from V and 6 bases from J, with 16 bases between. Germline values: CDR1 DFQATT, CDR2 SNEGSKA (reference sequence). Written as DNA, the CDR3 is TGCAGTGCTCGGGACCTCATTTCGGATGGCTACACCTTC. Translating it yields CSARDLISDGYTF.

V gene TRBV25-1 combines with J gene TRBJ1-6; the D is unclear. V lost 5 bases and J lost 9, with 11 bases in between. The CDR3 is made up of 13 amino acids. Germline V lookup: CDR1 MGHDK, CDR2 SYGVNS. The CDR3, as DNA: TGTGCCAGCAGTTCGGGGTCCCTTTCACCCCTCCACTTT. Translated: CASSSGSLSPLHF.

This chain joins TRBV7-9 and TRBJ2-7; tentative D call: TRBD1 (6 bases). V lost 4 bases, J lost 0 bases, and 19 bases lay in between. This CDR3 comprises 17 residues. Germline CDR1 SEHNR, CDR2 FQNEAQ (reference sequence). The CDR3 here is CASSSTGFGLLSYEQYF. CDR3 coding DNA: TGTGCCAGCAGCTCGACAGGATTTGGACTGCTCTCCTACGAGCAGTACTTC.

This clonotype was recorded a few times. The chain links TRBV20-1 to TRBJ2-5; no definite D call. Trimming cost V 3 bases and J 3 bases, with 2 bases left between them. The CDR3 has 10 residues. In germline, CDR1 is DFQATT, CDR2 SNEGSKA (reference sequence). Here the CDR3 DNA reads TGCAGTGCTAGTAAAGAGACCCAGTACTTC. Its translation is CSASKETQYF.

The V and J genes are TRBV30 and TRBJ2-1; 10 bases are a match to TRBD2. Per germline, CDR1 GTSNPN and CDR2 SVGIG (reference sequence). V dropped 0 bases and J dropped 9; count of bases not matched to a gene: 8. The CDR3 loop spans 15 amino acids. CDR3 bases: TGTGCCTGGAGTGTACTTAGCGGGGGGACGACTGAGCAGTTCTTC. Translation gives CAWSVLSGGTTEQFF.

The chain carries TRBV10-3 and TRBJ2-6; unclear D gene. With 5 bases removed from V and 0 bases from J, the gap between germline ends came to 8 bases. Germline CDR1 ENHRY, CDR2 SYGVKD. The CDR3 contains 15 residues. The CDR3 DNA reads as TGTGCCATCAGTTTTACCGCCTCTGGGGCCAACGTCCTGACTTTC. Translation: CAISFTASGANVLTF.

The count of this clonotype is one. The chain couples TRBV2 to TRBJ2-2, with 7 bases identical to TRBD1. CDR3 length: 12 amino acids. Trimming took 8 bases from V and 8 from J; bases not matched to a gene: 5. Per the germline V gene, CDR1 is SNHLY and CDR2 is FYNNEI. The CDR3 protein is CASGQVAGELFF. The CDR3 DNA follows: TGTGCCAGCGGACAGGTCGCGGGGGAGCTGTTTTTT.

V usage is TRBV6-2 or TRBV6-3 and J usage is TRBJ1-2, with 12 bases aligning to TRBD1. This CDR3 has 14 amino acids. From germline, CDR1 is MNHEY and CDR2 SVGEGT. Trimming took 6 bases from V and 7 from J; bases not matched to a gene: 6. Here the CDR3 reads CASRKGQGASGYTF. The DNA of the CDR3 is TGTGCCAGCAGGAAGGGACAGGGGGCATCTGGCTACACCTTC.

This clonotype has just a few counts. CDR3 amino acids: CASRLSGTEAFF. The CDR3 DNA reads as TGTGCCAGCAGATTAAGCGGCACTGAAGCTTTCTTT. The chain recombines TRBV3-1 with TRBJ1-1; D is ambiguous. V was shortened by 6 bases and J by 4 bases, with 9 bases between the two germline ends. The CDR3 runs 12 residues. Germline V gene sequence: CDR1 LGHDT, CDR2 YNNKEL (reference sequence). Full variable domain (remainder filled in from reference TRBV3-1 and TRBJ1-1): DTAVSQTPKYLVTQMGNDKSIKCEQNLGHDTMYWYKQDSKKFLKIMFSYNNKELIINETVPNRFSPKSPDKAHLNLHINSLELGDSAVYFCASRLSGTEAFFGQGTRLTVV.

The chain uses TRBV2 and TRBJ2-7; 12 positions agree with TRBD1. Per the germline V gene, CDR1 is SNHLY and CDR2 is FYNNEI. The CDR3 contains 14 residues. After removal of 6 bases from V and 5 bases from J, the junction contained 5 bases not matched to a gene. CDR3 amino acids: CASRGTGGRDEQYF. The CDR3 coding sequence is TGTGCCAGCAGGGGGACAGGGGGCAGGGACGAGCAGTACTTC.

V and J are TRBV6-5 and TRBJ2-2, with TRBD2 matching 14 bases. V lost 0 bases, J lost 9 bases, and 3 bases stayed unmatched. This CDR3 has 16 amino acids. CDR1 and CDR2 from the germline V gene are MNHEY and SVGAGI. CDR3 region: CASSYSTSGGARELFF. Written as DNA, the CDR3 is TGTGCCAGCAGTTACTCGACTAGCGGGGGGGCTAGGGAGCTGTTTTTT.

This chain connects TRBV4-2 to TRBJ2-1, with 11 bases matching TRBD2. CDR1 LGHNA and CDR2 YNFKEQ come from the germline V gene. V lost 4 bases to trimming and J lost 6 bases; unmatched junction nucleotides: 11. The CDR3 runs 17 residues. The chain's CDR3 is CASSPERLAGGINEQFF. The CDR3, as DNA: TGTGCCAGCAGCCCCGAAAGATTAGCGGGAGGGATCAATGAGCAGTTCTTC.

This clonotype appeared many times. This rearrangement joins TRBV12-3 or TRBV12-4 to TRBJ1-3, with D unclear. The V end was cut by 6 bases, the J end by 0 bases, with 18 bases between. The CDR3 is 17 residues long. The CDR3 bases are TGTGCCAGCAGCCTACCCCCTGACCGCGCCTCTGGAAACACCATATATTTT. Amino acids: CASSLPPDRASGNTIYF.

This clonotype turned up a few times. This chain links TRBV7-9 with TRBJ2-7; D remains unclear. In germline, CDR1 is SEHNR, CDR2 FQNEAQ (reference sequence). Trimming removed 1 base from V and 5 bases from J, with 9 bases in between. The CDR3 loop spans 13 amino acids. This CDR3 is CASSLGALNEQYF. CDR3 coding DNA: TGTGCCAGCAGCTTAGGGGCGCTAAACGAGCAGTACTTC.

This clonotype was observed many times. The rearrangement links TRBV28 to TRBJ2-1; TRBD2 aligns across 12 bases. Germline trimming cut 2 bases from V and 7 bases from J; bases unmatched to any gene: 9. CDR1 and CDR2 (germline): MDHEN, SYDVKM. This CDR3 comprises 17 residues. CDR3 DNA sequence: TGTGCCAGCAGTTTAGGACTAGCGGGGATCCTAGGGAATGAGCAGTTCTTC. This sequence encodes CASSLGLAGILGNEQFF.

This clonotype was observed a few times. It is unclear where the CDR3 begins or ends on the DNA, so no DNA is shown, and the CDR3 is as TCRdb lists it. The CDR3 sequence is CASSLVAGGARFF. The rearrangement joins TRBV3-1 to TRBJ2-1; the D call TRBD2 from the table was never checked on the DNA. CDR1 and CDR2 (germline): LGHDT, YNNKEL (reference sequence). Inclusive of both ends, the CDR3 amounts to 13 amino acids.

The V gene is TRBV19, the J gene TRBJ1-1; D is unclear. The CDR3 sequence is 15 residues long. V was trimmed by 1 base and J by 4 bases, leaving 13 bases between them. CDR1 is LNHDA and CDR2 is SQIVND in the germline V gene (reference sequence). The CDR3 reads CASSIAGTVGTEAFF. The CDR3 DNA follows: TGTGCCAGTAGTATAGCGGGCACGGTGGGCACTGAAGCTTTCTTT.

V is TRBV6-2 or TRBV6-3 and J is TRBJ2-6; D call uncertain. The CDR3 covers 19 residues. Germline values: CDR1 MNHEY, CDR2 SVGEGT. V lost 6 bases, J lost 0 bases, and 21 bases lay in between. CDR3 residues: CASSRPGGFSFSGANVLTF. The CDR3 bases are TGTGCCAGCAGCCGCCCGGGCGGATTTTCTTTCTCTGGGGCCAACGTCCTGACTTTC.

This clonotype was seen a few times. The chain combines TRBV29-1 with TRBJ2-1, with D possibly being TRBD2 (5 bases). The CDR3 covers 14 residues. V was clipped by 2 bases and J by 5 bases, with 13 bases between them. Germline V gene data show CDR1 as SQVTM and CDR2 as ANQGSEA. The CDR3 sequence: CSVERYGRDNEQFF. The CDR3 DNA is TGCAGCGTTGAAAGGTACGGGCGGGACAATGAGCAGTTCTTC.